This T cell receptor beta chain was identified during a study of blood T cells in healthy people across ages. Study-wide results and caveats: Per million T cells, the diversity of TCR beta decreased roughly linearly as age advanced. With unsorted PBMCs, a conclusive comparison of naive versus antigen-experienced cells was not possible.

A remark on this clonotype: The antigen remains undetermined.

Primers used in a second PCR of roughly 6 to 11 cycles were a sample-barcoded 5' primer and a J-beta primer mix. One entry per CDR3 protein results from TCRdb running MiXCR on the 5' RACE reads. The table has about 970,000 distinct CDR3 sequences, roughly 50% seen once. This CDR3 region has 15 residues. The J segment lost 0 bases and the V segment lost 6 bases, leaving 6 bases of the junction unmatched. This sequence originates from a woman aged 55-69 years in good health. The chain joins TRBV12-3 or TRBV12-4 to TRBJ2-3, with TRBD2 matching 7 bases. Sequenced: blood. Here the CDR3 reads CASRKSGTSTDTQYF. The CDR3, as DNA: TGTGCCAGCAGAAAAAGCGGGACTAGCACAGATACGCAGTATTTT.